The 31 T cell receptor beta chains below were found in one sample sequenced in a study of blood T cells in healthy people across ages. Combining a sample-barcoded 5' primer with a J-beta primer mix, a second PCR ran for roughly 7 to 11 cycles. MiXCR, applied by TCRdb to the 5' RACE reads, yields one record per CDR3 protein. The profile shows 600,000 to 850,000 distinct CDR3 sequences, approximately 43% of them singletons. Sequencing was carried out using blood. Receptor source: a woman in her sixties or seventies in good health.

J is TRBJ1-5 and V is TRBV28, with D unresolved. From germline, CDR1 is MDHEN and CDR2 SYDVKM. Trimming shortened V by 5 bases and J by 0 bases, and 11 bases separated the two germline ends. The CDR3 has 15 residues. In nucleotides, the CDR3 is TGTGCCAGCAGTCGGCCGACGGGTAGCAATCAGCCCCAGCATTTT. Its translation is CASSRPTGSNQPQHF. Using reference TRBV28 and TRBJ1-5 for the parts outside the CDR3, the full variable domain is DVKVTQSSRYLVKRTGEKVFLECVQDMDHENMFWYRQDPGLGLRLIYFSYDVKMKEKGDIPEGYSVSREKKERFSLILESASTNQTSMYLCASSRPTGSNQPQHFGDGTRLSIL.

This clonotype was seen ten or more times. The CDR3 protein is CSVDGGRWNDNEQFF. The CDR3 DNA reads as TGCAGCGTTGACGGGGGGAGATGGAACGACAATGAGCAGTTCTTC. The rearrangement links TRBV29-1 to TRBJ2-1; TRBD2 aligns across 7 bases. Losses at the gene ends were 3 bases for V and 5 bases for J; bases not matched to a gene: 10. CDR3 length: 15 amino acids. The germline CDR1 and CDR2 sequences are SQVTM and ANQGSEA.

This clonotype was seen many times. V is TRBV12-3 or TRBV12-4 and J is TRBJ2-1, with D possibly called TRBD1 or TRBD2 (5 bases each). V gave up 5 bases and J gave up 6 bases, with 17 bases separating them. CDR3 length: 15 residues. The DNA for the CDR3 is TGTGCCAGCAGTCTCCGGGACGGGACCTCCAATGAGCAGTTCTTC. The encoded protein is CASSLRDGTSNEQFF.

The V gene is TRBV4-2, the J gene TRBJ2-5, with 7 positions matching TRBD2. The CDR3 consists of 16 residues. J gave up 1 base and V 0 bases, and 5 bases lay outside the gene matches. Germline loops: CDR1 LGHNA, CDR2 YNFKEQ. Written as DNA, the CDR3 is TGTGCCAGCAGCCAAGAGGCGGGGGACCGCCAAGAGACCCAGTACTTC. Translating it yields CASSQEAGDRQETQYF.

This chain links TRBV5-1 with TRBJ2-5; the D is unclear. Gene TRBJ2-7 matches the end of the DNA better, so the J call may be wrong. CDR3 length: 13 amino acids. Looked up from germline, CDR1 is SGHRS and CDR2 is YFSETQ. CDR3 sequence reads: CASATRPLYEQYF. The CDR3 bases are TGCGCCAGCGCCACAAGACCGCTCTACGAGCAGTACTTC.

This clonotype was seen only a few times. The rearrangement links TRBV18 to TRBJ2-3; no reliable D call. V gave up 2 bases and J gave up 2 bases, with 5 bases separating them. This CDR3 comprises 13 residues. The germline V gene has CDR1 KGHSH and CDR2 LQKENI. CDR3 sequence: CASSPGYTDTQYF. The CDR3 coding sequence is TGTGCCAGCTCACCAGGGTACACAGATACGCAGTATTTT.

Remarks on this clonotype: A clone one base away is much larger, so this may be a read error. V is TRBV20-1 and J is TRBJ2-6, with a possible D match to TRBD1 (5 bases). The CDR3 consists of 14 residues. The germline V gene encodes CDR1 DFQATT and CDR2 SNEGSKA (reference sequence). CDR3 in DNA: TGCAGTGCTGGTCCGACCTCTGGGGCCAACGCCCTGACTTTC. Its protein is CSAGPTSGANALTF.

This chain links TRBV11-3 with TRBJ2-5; the match to TRBD2 covers 7 bases. Judging by the DNA end, TRBJ2-7 fits better; the J call may be wrong. The CDR3 covers 15 residues. Germline V gene lookup returns CDR1 SGHNT and CDR2 YENEEA. In DNA form, the CDR3 reads TGTGCCAGCAGCTTAGGGAGCGGGGACCCCTACGAGCAGTACTTC. This sequence encodes CASSLGSGDPYEQYF.

A remark on this clonotype: A much larger clonotype is one base distant, so this may be a read error. The J gene is TRBJ2-1, the V gene TRBV3-1, with D possibly TRBD2 on 6 matching bases. V lost 1 base, J lost 7 bases, and 14 bases lay in between. CDR3 size: 15 residues. Germline V gene sequence: CDR1 LGHDT, CDR2 YNNKEL (reference sequence). The CDR3 here is CASSQAVSGWNEQFF. CDR3 in DNA: TGTGCCAGCAGCCAAGCTGTTAGCGGATGGAATGAGCAGTTCTTC.

The chain links TRBV7-9 to TRBJ2-7, with 8 bases aligning to TRBD2. The CDR3 spans 15 residues. From germline, CDR1 is SEHNR and CDR2 FQNEAQ (reference sequence). J lost 7 bases, V lost 6 bases, and 14 bases had no gene match. CDR3 region: CASSLGTSGLNEQYF. CDR3 DNA: TGTGCCAGCAGTTTGGGAACTAGCGGACTCAATGAGCAGTACTTC. Based on the CDR3 plus reference TRBV7-9 and TRBJ2-7, the full variable domain is DTGVSQNPRHKITKRGQNVTFRCDPISEHNRLYWYRQTLGQGPEFLTYFQNEAQLEKSRLLSDRFSAERPKGSFSTLEIQRTEQGDSAMYLCASSLGTSGLNEQYFGPGTRLTVT.

This rearrangement joins TRBV3-1 to TRBJ2-3; TRBD2 aligns across 7 bases. Losses at the gene ends were 2 bases for V and 0 bases for J; bases not matched to a gene: 5. This CDR3 region has 16 residues. Germline-derived CDR1 and CDR2 are LGHDT and YNNKEL (reference sequence). CDR3 amino acids: CASSQRSGASTDTQYF. The CDR3 DNA sequence: TGTGCCAGCAGCCAACGCAGCGGGGCTAGCACAGATACGCAGTATTTT.

As DNA, the CDR3 is TGTGCCAGCAGCCCTCAACCGACATCGCCTGAGACCCAGTACTTC. This gives the protein CASSPQPTSPETQYF. The chain combines TRBV9 with TRBJ2-5, with no clear D. CDR3 length: 15 amino acids. Germline V gives CDR1 SGDLS, CDR2 YYNGEE. The V end lost 4 bases, the J end lost 5 bases, and 18 bases lay between the germline ends.

The V call is TRBV9, the J call TRBJ2-3; D uncertain. The CDR3 consists of 16 residues. V lost 0 bases, J lost 0 bases, and 11 bases lay in between. CDR1 and CDR2 from the germline V gene are SGDLS and YYNGEE. In DNA, the CDR3 is TGTGCCAGCAGCGTAGAAGAGGTCGTAAGCACAGATACGCAGTATTTT. This gives the protein CASSVEEVVSTDTQYF.

V and J are TRBV4-2 and TRBJ2-3; 7 nucleotides match TRBD2. CDR3 length: 16 amino acids. Trimming cost V 1 base and J 3 bases; bases outside gene matches: 7. Germline V gene lookup returns CDR1 LGHNA and CDR2 YNFKEQ. Written as DNA, the CDR3 is TGTGCCAGCAGCCAAGGCGGGAGACTAGTGACAGATACGCAGTATTTT. Translated, it gives CASSQGGRLVTDTQYF.

V usage is TRBV6-5 and J usage is TRBJ2-7, with D tentatively TRBD2 (5 bases). V was trimmed by 4 bases and J by 0 bases, leaving 16 bases between them. The CDR3 runs 16 residues. Germline-derived CDR1 and CDR2 are MNHEY and SVGAGI. The CDR3 region is CASSSEEGVNSYEQYF. CDR3 in DNA: TGTGCCAGCAGTTCGGAAGAGGGAGTAAACTCCTACGAGCAGTACTTC.

The chain couples TRBV11-2 to TRBJ2-7, with TRBD2 matching 9 bases. V was clipped by 1 base and J by 5 bases; unmatched bases: 9. The length of the CDR3 is 16 residues. Germline V gene data show CDR1 as SGHAT and CDR2 as FQNNGV. CDR3: CASSLGLAGEPHEQYF. The CDR3 bases are TGTGCCAGCAGCTTAGGGTTAGCGGGGGAACCTCACGAGCAGTACTTC.

On this clonotype: This may come from a read error, since a much larger clone is one base off. The J gene is TRBJ2-5, the V gene TRBV29-1, with D maybe TRBD2 (6 bases). Germline values: CDR1 SQVTM, CDR2 ANQGSEA. This CDR3 is 16 amino acids long. The CDR3 loop reads CSVDSSGGIGKETRYF. The CDR3 bases are TGCAGCGTGGACTCCAGTGGAGGGATCGGCAAGGAGACCCGGTACTTC.

This sequence joins TRBV20-1 and TRBJ2-1; 10 bases are a match to TRBD2. Looked up from germline, CDR1 is DFQATT and CDR2 is SNEGSKA (reference sequence). The CDR3 extends over 15 amino acids. V shed 0 bases and J 6 bases; nucleotides not matched to a gene: 5. The DNA of the CDR3 is TGCAGTGCTAGAGAAGCACTAGCGGGGTTCAATGAGCAGTTCTTC. It codes for CSAREALAGFNEQFF.

As regards this clonotype: This may be a read error: a much more frequent sequence differs by one nucleotide. The V gene is TRBV9, the J gene TRBJ2-5; 7 nucleotides agree with TRBD1. In germline, CDR1 is SGDLS, CDR2 YYNGEE. The CDR3 is 15 amino acids. The CDR3 is CASSVGQGYQETRYF. The CDR3, as DNA: TGTGCCAGCAGCGTAGGACAGGGATACCAAGAGACCCGGTACTTC. Full variable domain (outside the CDR3, taken from reference TRBV9 and TRBJ2-5): DSGVTQTPKHLITATGQRVTLRCSPRSGDLSVYWYQQSLDQGLQFLIQYYNGEERAKGNILERFSAQQFPDLHSELNLSSLELGDSALYFCASSVGQGYQETRYFGPGTRLLVL.

The gene calls are TRBV7-2 and TRBJ2-5; TRBD2 aligns across 9 bases. This CDR3 comprises 17 residues. J lost 3 bases, V lost 5 bases, and 13 bases had no gene match. CDR1 and CDR2 (germline): SGHTA, FQGNSA. Written as DNA, the CDR3 is TGTGCCAGCAGCCCACACTACACTAGCGGGTTGAAAGAGACCCAGTACTTC. It is translated as CASSPHYTSGLKETQYF.

The chain uses TRBV6-5 and TRBJ2-2, with 9 bases aligning to TRBD1. The CDR3 loop spans 16 amino acids. The V segment lost 8 bases and the J segment 3 bases; nucleotides outside the gene matches: 10. Per germline, CDR1 MNHEY and CDR2 SVGAGI. CDR3 loop: CASGYRGLWDTGELFF. CDR3 bases: TGTGCCAGCGGCTACAGGGGGCTATGGGACACCGGGGAGCTGTTTTTT.

The CDR3 region has the DNA TGCAGTGCCAGAAACATCCCGAATCAGCCCCAGCATTTT. This translates into CSARNIPNQPQHF. The chain couples TRBV20-1 to TRBJ1-5; D is unresolved. Germline V lookup: CDR1 DFQATT, CDR2 SNEGSKA (reference sequence). CDR3 length: 13 residues. Trimming took off 6 bases at V and 4 bases at J, with 13 bases between the two ends.

The rearrangement links TRBV6-4 to TRBJ2-3; possibly TRBD2 for D (6 bases). Germline loops: CDR1 MRHNA, CDR2 SNTAGT. With 0 bases removed from V and 0 bases from J, the gap between germline ends came to 19 bases. This CDR3 spans 19 amino acids. The CDR3: CASSDSTIAVSASTDTQYF. Here the CDR3 DNA reads TGTGCCAGCAGTGACTCGACGATAGCGGTTAGCGCTAGCACAGATACGCAGTATTTT.

This clonotype was seen a single time. The chain carries TRBV7-3 and TRBJ2-5; D gene uncertain. V was shortened by 3 bases and J by 1 base, with 6 bases between the two germline ends. There are 13 residues in the CDR3. Germline V CDR1 and CDR2: SGHTA, FQGTGA. The CDR3: CASSFTSQETQYF. DNA of the CDR3: TGTGCCAGCAGCTTTACCTCCCAAGAGACCCAGTACTTC.

The table lists this clonotype with a few counts. The chain employs TRBV12-3 or TRBV12-4 and TRBJ1-2; possibly TRBD1 for D (6 bases). There are 13 residues in the CDR3. V was trimmed by 5 bases and J by 6 bases, leaving 13 bases between them. The CDR3 DNA is TGTGCCAGCAGTCGACAGGTCGGGGATGGCTACACCTTC. Residues: CASSRQVGDGYTF.

The chain is built from TRBV20-1 and TRBJ1-1; TRBD1 matches at 10 bases. CDR1 is DFQATT, CDR2 SNEGSKA, per germline (reference sequence). The CDR3 is 17 amino acids. V dropped 1 base and J dropped 5; count of bases not matched to a gene: 13. CDR3 in DNA: TGCAGTGCTAGAGTAGGACAGGGGGTTAAAACGAGAACTGAAGCTTTCTTT. Residues: CSARVGQGVKTRTEAFF.

This clonotype was seen at least ten times. The chain recombines TRBV9 with TRBJ2-2, with D perhaps given as TRBD1 or TRBD2 (6 bases each). Germline V CDR1 and CDR2: SGDLS, YYNGEE. Trimming removed 3 bases at V and 2 bases at J, with 11 bases between. This CDR3 contains 15 residues. The CDR3 sequence is CASSEEGGNTGELFF. The CDR3 DNA reads TGTGCCAGCAGCGAGGAGGGGGGTAACACCGGGGAGCTGTTTTTT.

This clonotype was seen more than once but under ten times. V and J are TRBV12-3 or TRBV12-4 and TRBJ1-2; D might be TRBD1 (6 bases). The CDR3 has 13 residues. With 6 bases removed from V and 4 bases from J, the gap between germline ends came to 12 bases. In DNA, the CDR3 is TGTGCCAGCAGGGGACAAGGCAGCTATGGCTACACCTTC. It specifies CASRGQGSYGYTF.

This clonotype was observed a few times. The rearrangement uses TRBV6-2 or TRBV6-3 and TRBJ2-1, with 9 positions matching TRBD1. V trimming: 2 bases; J trimming: 10 bases; junction bases outside the gene matches: 12. The germline CDR1 and CDR2 sequences are MNHEY and SVGEGT. This CDR3 has 16 amino acids. Written as DNA, the CDR3 is TGTGCCAGCAGTTACGGAAATCCGGGACAGGGTCACGAGCAGTTCTTC. This translates into CASSYGNPGQGHEQFF.

The rearrangement uses TRBV21-1 and TRBJ1-1; the table calls TRBD1, which could not be checked here. TRBV21-1 is recorded as a pseudogene. The CDR3 sequence is 15 residues long. The CDR3, as DNA: TGTGCCAGCACCCAACCTGGAGACAGGGCAAATGAAGCTTTCTTT. This codes for CASTQPGDRANEAFF.

This clonotype has only a few counts. The V call is TRBV7-9, the J call TRBJ2-1, with 8 positions matching TRBD2. The J segment lost 7 bases and the V segment lost 7 bases, leaving 12 bases of the junction unmatched. Germline V CDR1 and CDR2: SEHNR, FQNEAQ (reference sequence). This CDR3 spans 15 amino acids. CDR3 sequence: CASTYKAGAENEQFF. CDR3 coding DNA: TGTGCCAGCACCTACAAAGCGGGGGCTGAGAATGAGCAGTTCTTC.